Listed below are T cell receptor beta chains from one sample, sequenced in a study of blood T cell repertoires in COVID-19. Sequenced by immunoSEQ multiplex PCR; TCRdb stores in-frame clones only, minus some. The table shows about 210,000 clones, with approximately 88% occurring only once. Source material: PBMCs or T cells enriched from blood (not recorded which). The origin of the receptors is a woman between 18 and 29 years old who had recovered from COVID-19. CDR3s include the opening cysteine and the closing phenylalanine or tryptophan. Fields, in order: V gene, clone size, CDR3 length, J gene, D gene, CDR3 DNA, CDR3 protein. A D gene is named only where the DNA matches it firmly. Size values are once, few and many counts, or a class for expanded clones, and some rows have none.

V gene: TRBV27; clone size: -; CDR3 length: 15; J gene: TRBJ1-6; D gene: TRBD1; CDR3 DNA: TGTGCCAGCTCACGAGAGACAGGGGGCAAGTCACCCCTCCACTTT; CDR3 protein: CASSRETGGKSPLHF
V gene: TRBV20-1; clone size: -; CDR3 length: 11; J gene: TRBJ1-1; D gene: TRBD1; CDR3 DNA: TGCAGTGCCCGCACAGACAGGGGAGCTTTCTTT; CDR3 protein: CSARTDRGAFF
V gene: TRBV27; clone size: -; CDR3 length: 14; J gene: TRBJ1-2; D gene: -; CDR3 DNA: TGTGCCAGTTCACCCGGGGGGCCCAACTATGGCTACACCTTC; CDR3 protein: CASSPGGPNYGYTF
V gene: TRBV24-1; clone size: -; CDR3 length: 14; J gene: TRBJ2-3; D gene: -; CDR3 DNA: TGTGCCACCAGTGCCGGGGTTGGCACAGATACGCAGTATTTT; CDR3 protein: CATSAGVGTDTQYF
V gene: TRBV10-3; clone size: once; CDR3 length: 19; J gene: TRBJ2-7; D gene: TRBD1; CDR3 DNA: TGTGCCATCAGTGGGGGTTTGCGTGATAACAGGGGGGCGTCCTACGAGCAGTACTTC; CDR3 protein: CAISGGLRDNRGASYEQYF
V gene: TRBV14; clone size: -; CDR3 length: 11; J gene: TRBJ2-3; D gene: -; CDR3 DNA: TGTGCCAGCAGCCACGGTGATACGCAGTATTTT; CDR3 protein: CASSHGDTQYF
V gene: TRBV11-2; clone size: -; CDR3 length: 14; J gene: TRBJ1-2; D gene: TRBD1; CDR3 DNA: TGTGCCAGCAGCTTAACAGGGGGCGCCTTGGGCTACACCTTC; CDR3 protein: CASSLTGGALGYTF
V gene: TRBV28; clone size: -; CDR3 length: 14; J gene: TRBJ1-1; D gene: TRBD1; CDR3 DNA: TGTGCCAGCAGTACCTCGACAGGGGAGGCTACAGCTTTCTTT; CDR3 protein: CASSTSTGEATAFF
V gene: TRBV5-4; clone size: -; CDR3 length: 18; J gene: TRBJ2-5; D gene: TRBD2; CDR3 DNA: TGTGCCAGCAGCTTGGAAAGACTAGCGGGGGGGCCTTCCGAGACCCAGTACTTC; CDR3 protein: CASSLERLAGGPSETQYF
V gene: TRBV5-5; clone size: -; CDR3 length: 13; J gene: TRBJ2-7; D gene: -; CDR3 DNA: TGTGCCAGCAGCTTACAGGTCTCCTACGAGCAGTACTTC; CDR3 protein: CASSLQVSYEQYF
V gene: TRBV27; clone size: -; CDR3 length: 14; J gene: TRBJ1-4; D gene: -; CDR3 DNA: TGTGCCAGCAGTTTGAAACCCAGGGGCGAAAAACTGTTTTTT; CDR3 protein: CASSLKPRGEKLFF
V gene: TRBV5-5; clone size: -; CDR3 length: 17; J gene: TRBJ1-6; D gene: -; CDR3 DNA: TGTGCCAGCAGCTTCAGTGACAAGCCCCGAGGGGGTTCACCCCTCCACTTT; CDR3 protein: CASSFSDKPRGGSPLHF
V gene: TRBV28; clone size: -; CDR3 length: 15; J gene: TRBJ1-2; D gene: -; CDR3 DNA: TGTGCCAGCAGTTTTAACAGTAACTTTAACTATGGCTACACCTTC; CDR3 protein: CASSFNSNFNYGYTF
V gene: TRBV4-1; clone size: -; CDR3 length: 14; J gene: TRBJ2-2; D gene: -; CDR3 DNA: TGCGCCAGCAGCCAAGCTCCGAACACCGGGGAGCTGTTTTTT; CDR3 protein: CASSQAPNTGELFF
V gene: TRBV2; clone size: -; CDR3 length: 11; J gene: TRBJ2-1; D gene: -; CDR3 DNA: TGTGCCAGCAGTGACTCCAATGAGCAGTTCTTC; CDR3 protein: CASSDSNEQFF
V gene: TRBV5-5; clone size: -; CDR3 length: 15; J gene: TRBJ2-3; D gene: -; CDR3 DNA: TGTGCCAGCAGCTTAAGGTCAGGGGGGTTAGATACGCAGTATTTT; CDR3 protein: CASSLRSGGLDTQYF
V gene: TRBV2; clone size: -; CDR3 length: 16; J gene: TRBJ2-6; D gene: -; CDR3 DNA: TGTGCCAGCAGTGAAGAGGGGAGGCCTGGGGCCAACGTCCTGACTTTC; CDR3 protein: CASSEEGRPGANVLTF
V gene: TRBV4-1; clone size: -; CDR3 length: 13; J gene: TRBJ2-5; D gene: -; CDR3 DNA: TGCGCCAGCAGCCAAGCTCCGCAAGAGACCCAGTACTTC; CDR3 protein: CASSQAPQETQYF
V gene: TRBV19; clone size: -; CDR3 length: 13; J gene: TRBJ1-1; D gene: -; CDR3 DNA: TGTGCCAGTCAAATCCGGGAAGGAACTGAAGCTTTCTTT; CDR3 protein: CASQIREGTEAFF
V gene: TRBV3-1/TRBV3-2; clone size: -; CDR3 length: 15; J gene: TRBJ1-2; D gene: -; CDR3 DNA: TGTGCCAGCAGCCAAGATCGGGGGTTTTCACGTGGCTACACCTTC; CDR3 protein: CASSQDRGFSRGYTF
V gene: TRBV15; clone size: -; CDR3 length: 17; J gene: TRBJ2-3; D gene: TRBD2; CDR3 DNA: TGTGCCACCAGCAGAGATTTGGCGGGGGGCCACACAGATACGCAGTATTTT; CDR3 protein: CATSRDLAGGHTDTQYF
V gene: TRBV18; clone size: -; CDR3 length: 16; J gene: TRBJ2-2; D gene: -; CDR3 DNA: TGTGCCAGCTCACCAGGGGCCCCAGGCATCACCGGGGAGCTGTTTTTT; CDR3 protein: CASSPGAPGITGELFF
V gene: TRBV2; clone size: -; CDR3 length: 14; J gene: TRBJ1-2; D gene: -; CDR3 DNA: TGTGCCAGCAGTGAAGGTTTGAGGAACTATGGCTACACCTTC; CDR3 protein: CASSEGLRNYGYTF
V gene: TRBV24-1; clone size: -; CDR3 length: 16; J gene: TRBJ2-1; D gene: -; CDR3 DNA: TGTGCCACCAGTGATCCCCCATCCCCAGGGAACAATGAGCAGTTCTTC; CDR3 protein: CATSDPPSPGNNEQFF
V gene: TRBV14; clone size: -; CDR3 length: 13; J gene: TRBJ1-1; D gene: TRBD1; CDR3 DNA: TGTGCCAGCAGCCCCCAGACAGGGAACCGAGCTTTCTTT; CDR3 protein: CASSPQTGNRAFF
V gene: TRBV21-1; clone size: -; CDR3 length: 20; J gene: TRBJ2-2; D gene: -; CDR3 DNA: TGTGCCAGCAGCAAAGCGCTGGGGAGAGGAAGTACCATCAACACCGGGGAGCTGTTTTTT; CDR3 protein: CASSKALGRGSTINTGELFF